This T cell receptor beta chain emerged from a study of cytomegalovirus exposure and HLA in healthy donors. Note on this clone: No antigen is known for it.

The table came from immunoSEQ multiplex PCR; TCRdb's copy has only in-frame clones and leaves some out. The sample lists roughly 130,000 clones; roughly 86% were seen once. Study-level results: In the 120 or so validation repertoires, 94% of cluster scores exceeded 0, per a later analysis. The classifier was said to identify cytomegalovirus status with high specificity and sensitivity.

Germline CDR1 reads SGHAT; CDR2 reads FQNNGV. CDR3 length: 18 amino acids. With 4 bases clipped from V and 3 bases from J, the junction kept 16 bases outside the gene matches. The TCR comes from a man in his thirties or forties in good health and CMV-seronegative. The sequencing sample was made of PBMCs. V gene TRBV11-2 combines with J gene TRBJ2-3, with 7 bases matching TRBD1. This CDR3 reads CASSWPIGTAKETDTQYF. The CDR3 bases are TGTGCCAGCAGCTGGCCGATCGGGACAGCCAAGGAAACAGATACGCAGTATTTT.